This T cell receptor beta chain derives from a study of CD8 T cells in ankylosing spondylitis. Many counts were recorded for this clonotype. TCRdb redid the calling of the 5' RACE reads with MiXCR, one entry per CDR3 protein. The sample records about 280,000 distinct CDR3 sequences, about 20% being singletons. The CDR3 extends over 19 amino acids. J lost 0 bases, V lost 5 bases, and 9 bases had no gene match. Per the germline V gene, CDR1 is LGHNA and CDR2 is YNFKEQ. The receptor was isolated from a male donor with ankylosing spondylitis or in good health (not recorded which). Sequencing was carried out using blood, either unsorted or a sorted T cell fraction (not recorded which). The V gene is TRBV4-2, the J gene TRBJ2-3, with TRBD2 identical over 15 bases. For the CDR3, the DNA is TGTGCCAGCAGCGGGGGACTAGCGGGAGGTCGGGTTAGCACAGATACGCAGTATTTT. It encodes CASSGGLAGGRVSTDTQYF.